These 17 T cell receptor beta chains were sequenced from one sample in a study of blood T cell repertoires in COVID-19. The protocol was immunoSEQ multiplex PCR, while the TCRdb copy is restricted to in-frame clones and leaves out a portion. Among 20,000 to 25,000 clones listed, 86% were seen once. Sequencing input: peripheral blood. All receptors come from a man aged 45-65 years with active COVID-19.

The rearrangement uses TRBV6-2 or TRBV6-3 and TRBJ2-1; 7 bases line up with TRBD1. The CDR3 totals 15 residues. The ends lost 0 bases at V and 10 bases at J; junction bases unmatched: 9. CDR1 and CDR2 (germline): MNHEY, SVGEGT. The CDR3 DNA follows: TGTGCCAGCAGTTACTCAATTCGAGGGGGCAGGGAGCAGTTCTTC. It is translated as CASSYSIRGGREQFF.

V and J are TRBV21-1 and TRBJ1-2; the DNA was not used to check the table's D call, TRBD1. TRBV21-1 constitutes a pseudogene. This CDR3 spans 11 amino acids. CDR3 DNA sequence: TGTGCCAGTACAGCTCGCTATGGCTACACCTTC. This gives the protein CASTARYGYTF.

This clone was counted a single time. The rearrangement uses TRBV21-1 and TRBJ1-6; TRBD1 is the table's D call and was not checked against the DNA. TRBV21-1 is a known pseudogene. The CDR3 is 21 amino acids. CDR3 sequence: CASSPHPTGGQGTGSYSPLHF. In DNA form, the CDR3 reads TGTGCCAGCAGCCCCCATCCAACAGGAGGACAGGGAACAGGGTCTTATTCACCCCTCCACTTT.

The chain joins TRBV7-7 to TRBJ2-1; tentatively, D is TRBD1 (6 bases). Germline V gene sequence: CDR1 SSHAT, CDR2 FNYEAQ (reference sequence). The CDR3 covers 14 residues. V was trimmed by 5 bases and J by 7 bases, leaving 15 bases between them. In DNA form, the CDR3 reads TGTGCCAGCAGCCGAAACCCAGGGGCGAATGAGCAGTTCTTC. It specifies CASSRNPGANEQFF.

V is TRBV2 and J is TRBJ1-5, with 9 bases lining up with TRBD1. V lost 3 bases and J lost 7; bases outside the gene matches: 7. CDR3 length: 15 amino acids. Germline lookup yields CDR1 SNHLY and CDR2 FYNNEI. CDR3 DNA: TGTGCCAGCAGTGACGAGGGGACAGGGACGCAGCCCCAGCATTTT. Translating it yields CASSDEGTGTQPQHF.

V usage is TRBV6-2 or TRBV6-3 and J usage is TRBJ1-6; TRBD1 is a possible D gene (5 bases). V was pared by 2 bases and J by 12 bases, with 5 bases between. Per the germline V gene, CDR1 is MNHEY and CDR2 is SVGEGT. The CDR3 length is 11 residues. CDR3 protein: CASSYRGPLHF. The CDR3 DNA reads TGTGCCAGCAGTTACAGGGGACCCCTCCACTTT.

The V gene is TRBV11-2, the J gene TRBJ2-5, with 8 nucleotides matching TRBD2. Germline CDR1 SGHAT, CDR2 FQNNGV. The CDR3 has 15 amino acids. V lost 5 bases and J lost 6; bases outside the gene matches: 11. The CDR3 sequence: CASSPQGGGFKTQYF. DNA for the CDR3: TGTGCCAGCAGCCCCCAGGGCGGGGGGTTTAAGACCCAGTACTTC.

The chain combines TRBV4-1 with TRBJ2-2; 9 positions match TRBD1. Germline CDR1 and CDR2: MGHRA and YSYEKL. This CDR3 is built from 15 residues. V shed 3 bases and J 4 bases; nucleotides not matched to a gene: 3. The CDR3 sequence is CASSHMTGGTGELFF. Here the CDR3 DNA reads TGCGCCAGCAGCCACATGACAGGGGGCACCGGGGAGCTGTTTTTT.

The gene calls are TRBV29-1 and TRBJ2-3; D remains unclear. The CDR3 is 14 amino acids. CDR1 is SQVTM, CDR2 ANQGSEA, per germline. Trimming removed 0 bases at V and 1 base at J, with 8 bases between. CDR3 bases: TGCAGCGTTGAAGATCGCGGAGGCACAGATACGCAGTATTTT. It specifies CSVEDRGGTDTQYF.

The gene calls are TRBV2 and TRBJ1-3, with TRBD1 identical over 10 bases. Germline assignment: CDR1 SNHLY and CDR2 FYNNEI. CDR3 length equals 14 residues. Trimming at V came to 8 bases and at J to 6 bases, leaving 7 bases not matched to a gene. CDR3 DNA sequence: TGTGCCAGCGAGACAGGGGGCAGTTTAAACACCATATATTTT. It specifies CASETGGSLNTIYF.

The chain recombines TRBV3-1 (or the pseudogene TRBV3-2) with TRBJ1-2; TRBD1 matches 8 bases. The CDR3 extends over 14 amino acids. The trim removed 1 base at V and 7 bases at J, leaving 5 bases unmatched. CDR1 and CDR2 from the germline V gene are LGHDT and YNNKEL (reference sequence). CDR3 sequence (DNA): TGTGCCAGCAGCCAAGGTACAGGGGGTCGTGGCTACACCTTC. Protein: CASSQGTGGRGYTF.

The chain couples TRBV2 to TRBJ1-1; 9 bases agree with TRBD1. Per germline, CDR1 SNHLY and CDR2 FYNNEI. The CDR3 spans 14 residues. V lost 6 bases and J lost 6; bases outside the gene matches: 8. The CDR3 DNA is TGTGCCAGCAGGGACAGGGGTCTCTACGCTGAAGCTTTCTTT. It codes for CASRDRGLYAEAFF. Complete variable domain (other parts from reference TRBV2 and TRBJ1-1): EPEVTQTPSHQVTQMGQEVILRCVPISNHLYFYWYRQILGQKVEFLVSFYNNEISEKSEIFDDQFSVERPDGSNFTLKIRSTKLEDSAMYFCASRDRGLYAEAFFGQGTRLTVV.

CDR3 residues: CASSNYGANVLTF. In DNA, the CDR3 is TGTGCCAGCAGCAATTATGGGGCCAACGTCCTGACTTTC. The V gene is TRBV7-2, the J gene TRBJ2-6; no reliable D call. V shed 5 bases and J shed 3 bases, with 5 bases lying between them. CDR3 length equals 13 residues. Germline V gene lookup returns CDR1 SGHTA and CDR2 FQGNSA.

DNA of the CDR3: TGTGCCAGCAGCAAACAGGAGAACACTGAAGCTTTCTTT. It yields the protein CASSKQENTEAFF. The V and J genes are TRBV7-9 and TRBJ1-1; D possibly corresponds to TRBD1 (5 bases). From germline, CDR1 is SEHNR and CDR2 FQNEAQ (reference sequence). Trimming stripped 5 bases from V and 1 base from J, with 8 bases between. The CDR3 has 13 residues.

This chain connects TRBV4-1 to TRBJ2-5; D might be TRBD1 (5 bases). V lost 1 base and J lost 4, with 13 bases in between. Looked up from germline, CDR1 is MGHRA and CDR2 is YSYEKL. CDR3 length: 15 residues. For the CDR3, the DNA is TGCGCCAGCAGCCAAGGAGTGGGGCTTGGAGAGACCCAGTACTTC. Protein sequence: CASSQGVGLGETQYF.

The chain couples TRBV15 to TRBJ1-5; D might be TRBD1 (5 bases). This CDR3 has 17 amino acids. Germline CDR1 reads LNHNV; CDR2 reads YYDKDF (reference sequence). V was shortened by 1 base and J by 7 bases, with 20 bases between the two germline ends. The CDR3 is CATSRGGLRPGRQPQHF. CDR3 nucleotides: TGTGCCACCAGCAGAGGGGGGTTACGACCCGGGAGGCAGCCCCAGCATTTT.

The chain employs TRBV18 and TRBJ1-1, with no clear D. CDR1 and CDR2 (germline): KGHSH, LQKENI. The CDR3 loop spans 15 amino acids. The V end lost 4 bases, the J end lost 0 bases, and 12 bases lay between the germline ends. The CDR3 coding sequence is TGTGCCAGCTCACGGGGATTAGCGATGAACACTGAAGCTTTCTTT. It is translated as CASSRGLAMNTEAFF.